This is a list of T cell receptor beta chains from one sample in a study of T cell repertoires in cytomegalovirus infection. TCRdb used MiXCR to reprocess the reads, holding one entry per CDR3 protein. The sample includes hundreds of thousands of distinct CDR3 sequences, 30% to 35% seen only once; the top ten take 15% to 20%. No antigen has been identified for these receptors. The sequences come from cultured PBMCs, collected from culture after CMV antigen stimulation. The receptors come from a human donor in good health (CMV status not recorded). Some clones in this sample may be carry-over from other donors' samples. Each CDR3 is given with its conserved first and last residue. The D gene is left open where the match is weak. Rows give clone size only sometimes, using once, few, many, or a class for an expanded clone.

clone size	J gene	D gene	V gene	CDR3 DNA	CDR3 protein
NA	TRBJ2-2	TRBD1	TRBV12-5	TGTGCTAGTGGTGTTACATTAGGGGGCGTCGACACCGGGGAGCTGTTTTTT	CASGVTLGGVDTGELFF
NA	TRBJ2-7	NA	TRBV27	TGTGCAACGGGGGGCCGGTCGTATCACGAGCAGTACTTC	CATGGRSYHEQYF
few	TRBJ2-2	TRBD2	TRBV2	TGTGCCAGCAGGACTAGCGGGAGTACTGGGGAGCTGTTTTTT	CASRTSGSTGELFF
NA	TRBJ2-1	NA	TRBV9	TGTGCCAGCAGCGTTCGGCCGGGGCCTTTTAATGAGCAGTTCTTC	CASSVRPGPFNEQFF
NA	TRBJ2-7	TRBD2	TRBV7-2	TGTGCCAGCAGCATAACGGCGGGAGGGACCTACGAGCAGTACTTC	CASSITAGGTYEQYF
NA	TRBJ2-1	NA	TRBV7-8	TGTGCCAGCAGCCACCATTGGTTACAGGGAAGGAATGAGCAGTTCTTC	CASSHHWLQGRNEQFF
many	TRBJ2-6	NA	TRBV7-2	TGTGCCAGCAGCCACCAACAGGGCCAGGCCAACGTCCTGACTTTC	CASSHQQGQANVLTF
NA	TRBJ2-3	NA	TRBV11-2	TGTGCCAGCAGCTTACGGGACCCCAAAGATACGCAGTATTTT	CASSLRDPKDTQYF
NA	TRBJ2-3	NA	TRBV19	TGTGCCAGTTCTTCCCAGCGTTGGAACACAGATACGCAGTATTTT	CASSSQRWNTDTQYF
NA	TRBJ1-1	NA	TRBV12-3/TRBV12-4	TGTGCCAGCTGCCATTCGGGCGGTGAAGCTTTCTTT	CASCHSGGEAFF
many	TRBJ2-3	NA	TRBV11-3	TGTGCCAGCAGCTCCGGAAGGGAAAATACGCAGTATTTT	CASSSGRENTQYF
few	TRBJ2-3	TRBD1	TRBV7-8	TGTGCCAGCAGCTTTCCAGGGGGCCACACAGATACGCAGTATTTT	CASSFPGGHTDTQYF
NA	TRBJ1-6	NA	TRBV7-6	TGTGCCAGCAGCTTAGTGGCAGGGAGTCATAATTCACCCCTCCACTTT	CASSLVAGSHNSPLHF
few	TRBJ1-2	NA	TRBV12-3/TRBV12-4	TGTGCCAGCAGTCCCCGGACAGAATATGGCTACACCTTC	CASSPRTEYGYTF
NA	TRBJ2-2	NA	TRBV7-9	TGTGCCAGCAGCCCTGGGGGGGGCCTGAACACCGGGGAGCTGTTTTTT	CASSPGGGLNTGELFF
NA	TRBJ2-3	NA	TRBV5-1	TGCGCCAGCAGCTTGGAGGGTCGACGGACCACAGATACGCAGTATTTT	CASSLEGRRTTDTQYF
few	TRBJ1-5	NA	TRBV7-8	TGTGCCAGCAGCTTAGATGGGAAATTCAATCAGCCCCAGCATTTT	CASSLDGKFNQPQHF